These 18 T cell receptor beta chains were sequenced from one sample in a study of cytomegalovirus exposure and HLA in healthy donors. Assay used: immunoSEQ multiplex PCR; TCRdb lists only in-frame clones, some missing. The data hold 50,000 or so clones, with 85% to 95% observed a single time. Material for sequencing was PBMCs. The source of these receptors is a man aged 18 to 35 in good health and CMV-seronegative.

The chain employs TRBV28 and TRBJ1-3; D possibly corresponds to TRBD1 (5 bases). The germline CDR1 and CDR2 sequences are MDHEN and SYDVKM. Trimming shortened V by 7 bases and J by 4 bases, and 14 bases separated the two germline ends. The CDR3 sequence is 14 residues long. The CDR3 region is CASTVTGVGNTIYF. Here the CDR3 DNA reads TGTGCCAGCACTGTAACGGGGGTAGGAAACACCATATATTTT.

The chain recombines TRBV18 with TRBJ2-7; 7 bases agree with TRBD2. CDR1 is KGHSH, CDR2 LQKENI, per germline. This CDR3 spans 13 amino acids. Trimming removed 3 bases from V and 3 bases from J; junction bases left unmatched: 2. Here the CDR3 reads CASSPREVYEQYF. CDR3 nucleotide sequence: TGTGCCAGCTCACCCCGGGAGGTCTACGAGCAGTACTTC.

The rearrangement links TRBV2 to TRBJ2-3; TRBD2 aligns across 7 bases. CDR1 SNHLY and CDR2 FYNNEI come from the germline V gene. Trimming took 2 bases from V and 1 from J; bases not matched to a gene: 3. This CDR3 comprises 15 residues. This chain's CDR3 is CASSEFSGGTDTQYF. The CDR3 DNA sequence: TGTGCCAGCAGTGAATTCAGCGGGGGCACAGATACGCAGTATTTT.

V is TRBV27 and J is TRBJ2-7; 7 bases are a match to TRBD1. Trimming removed 6 bases from V and 3 bases from J; junction bases left unmatched: 8. The germline CDR1 and CDR2 sequences are MNHEY and SMNVEV (reference sequence). There are 14 residues in the CDR3. The CDR3 bases are TGTGCCAGCAGACCCGGGACAGAGTTCTACGAGCAGTACTTC. Translation gives CASRPGTEFYEQYF.

The rearrangement links TRBV7-2 to TRBJ2-7, with D perhaps TRBD2 (5 bases). Germline-derived CDR1 and CDR2 are SGHTA and FQGNSA. V lost 5 bases and J 1 base, leaving 12 bases between the germline ends. The CDR3 has 14 residues. The CDR3 spells CASSDPAESYEQYF. CDR3 in DNA: TGTGCCAGCAGCGACCCAGCGGAGTCCTACGAGCAGTACTTC.

V is TRBV5-6 and J is TRBJ2-3; D is uncertain. Trimming removed 3 bases from V and 1 base from J, with 12 bases in between. The CDR3 extends over 15 amino acids. Germline CDR1 SGHDT, CDR2 YYEEEE. The CDR3 loop is CASSSFNRGTDTQYF. The CDR3, as DNA: TGTGCCAGCAGCTCCTTTAATCGGGGCACAGATACGCAGTATTTT.

V gene TRBV4-3 combines with J gene TRBJ1-2; no clear D. The CDR3 is made up of 12 amino acids. Per germline, CDR1 LGHNA and CDR2 YSLEER. Trimming removed 0 bases from V and 5 bases from J, with 4 bases in between. CDR3 DNA sequence: TGCGCCAGCAGCCAAGATAGTTATGGCTACACCTTC. Amino acid sequence: CASSQDSYGYTF.

The CDR3 DNA reads TGTGCCAGCAGCTTAACCCTCACTAGCGGGGGCGATACGCAGTATTTT. Protein: CASSLTLTSGGDTQYF. The rearrangement uses TRBV11-2 and TRBJ2-3; TRBD2 aligns across 11 bases. This CDR3 contains 16 residues. V lost 2 bases to trimming and J lost 6 bases; unmatched junction nucleotides: 7. The germline V gene encodes CDR1 SGHAT and CDR2 FQNNGV.

The chain is built from TRBV6-5 and TRBJ1-2, with TRBD1 matching 8 bases. Germline CDR1 reads MNHEY; CDR2 reads SVGAGI. CDR3 length: 15 residues. J lost 8 bases, V lost 0 bases, and 8 bases had no gene match. The CDR3 DNA reads as TGTGCCAGCAGTTACTCGCCGGACAGGGCGACCGGCTACACCTTC. This encodes CASSYSPDRATGYTF.

The CDR3 nucleotides read TGCGCCAGCAGCTCGGGTGACAGGAACACTGAAGCTTTCTTT. It is translated as CASSSGDRNTEAFF. This rearrangement joins TRBV5-1 to TRBJ1-1; a possible D gene is TRBD1 (5 bases). This CDR3 is 14 amino acids long. Trimming took 3 bases from V and 1 from J, leaving 10 bases between them. Germline CDR1 SGHRS, CDR2 YFSETQ.

The CDR3 DNA follows: TGTGCCAGCAGCTTAGTTGCGGGAGGAATTTTAGAGCAGTACTTC. Translation gives CASSLVAGGILEQYF. The V gene is TRBV7-2, the J gene TRBJ2-7; 8 bases match TRBD2. In germline, CDR1 is SGHTA, CDR2 FQGNSA. The CDR3 contains 15 residues. V lost 1 base, J lost 7 bases, and 9 bases stayed unmatched.

The CDR3 DNA sequence: TGTGCCACCAGCGGGTTGACAGGGGTCGGGGAGCTGTTTTTT. Translating it yields CATSGLTGVGELFF. The chain has TRBV15 and TRBJ2-2; TRBD1 agrees at 8 bases. This CDR3 region has 14 residues. The germline CDR1 and CDR2 sequences are LNHNV and YYDKDF (reference sequence). The V gene end was trimmed by 5 bases and the J gene end by 7 bases; junction bases not matched to a gene: 6. Full variable domain (rest looked up from reference TRBV15 and TRBJ2-2): DAMVIQNPRYQVTQFGKPVTLSCSQTLNHNVMYWYQQKSSQAPKLLFHYYDKDFNNEADTPDNFQSRRPNTSFCFLDIRSPGLGDTAMYLCATSGLTGVGELFFGEGSRLTVL.

This chain links TRBV30 with TRBJ2-7; D may be TRBD2 (5 bases). Germline loops: CDR1 GTSNPN, CDR2 SVGIG (reference sequence). The length of the CDR3 is 15 residues. V lost 0 bases to trimming and J lost 0 bases, with 12 bases between them. The CDR3 sequence is CAWSVGGFTSYEQYF. The CDR3, as DNA: TGTGCCTGGAGTGTTGGAGGCTTCACCTCCTACGAGCAGTACTTC.

The rearrangement joins TRBV6-5 to TRBJ1-1; a possible D gene is TRBD1 (6 bases). This CDR3 spans 14 amino acids. The germline gives CDR1 MNHEY, CDR2 SVGAGI. The V and J ends lost 7 bases and 4 bases respectively, with 16 bases between them. This CDR3 is CASNPRGDTTEAFF. DNA for the CDR3: TGTGCCAGCAACCCACGAGGGGACACCACTGAAGCTTTCTTT.

J is TRBJ2-3 and V is TRBV28; TRBD2 matches 13 bases. Per germline, CDR1 MDHEN and CDR2 SYDVKM. The junction had 4 bases not matched to a gene; V was cut back by 3 bases and J by 1 base. This CDR3 contains 17 residues. CDR3 protein: CASSFGLAGVGTDTQYF. CDR3 nucleotides: TGTGCCAGCAGTTTTGGACTAGCGGGAGTGGGCACAGATACGCAGTATTTT. Full variable domain (outside the CDR3, taken from reference TRBV28 and TRBJ2-3): DVKVTQSSRYLVKRTGEKVFLECVQDMDHENMFWYRQDPGLGLRLIYFSYDVKMKEKGDIPEGYSVSREKKERFSLILESASTNQTSMYLCASSFGLAGVGTDTQYFGPGTRLTVL.

The rearrangement uses TRBV7-6 and TRBJ2-2, with TRBD1 matching over 7 bases. This CDR3 comprises 15 residues. CDR1 SGHVS and CDR2 FNYEAQ come from the germline V gene. The J segment lost 6 bases and the V segment lost 5 bases, leaving 9 bases of the junction unmatched. CDR3 sequence reads: CASSPGTARSGELFF. The CDR3 nucleotides are TGTGCCAGCAGCCCCGGGACAGCCCGGTCCGGGGAGCTGTTTTTT.

The J gene is TRBJ2-2, the V gene TRBV7-2; 13 bases fit TRBD2. The germline CDR1 and CDR2 sequences are SGHTA and FQGNSA. The CDR3 runs 15 residues. J lost 2 bases, V lost 9 bases, and 3 bases had no gene match. This CDR3 reads CASLGLAGNTGELFF. The CDR3 region has the DNA TGTGCCAGTTTGGGACTAGCGGGAAACACCGGGGAGCTGTTTTTT.

In its sample, this clone was seen once. This chain joins TRBV4-1 and TRBJ2-3, with D possibly TRBD2 on 5 matching bases. Trimming removed 0 bases at V and 5 bases at J, with 12 bases between. Germline assignment: CDR1 MGHRA and CDR2 YSYEKL. The CDR3 has 15 residues. CDR3 in amino acids: CASSQESAVIDTQYF. CDR3 bases: TGCGCCAGCAGCCAAGAATCAGCGGTAATAGATACGCAGTATTTT.